Listed here are 22 T cell receptor beta chains from one sample, sequenced in a study of cytomegalovirus exposure and HLA in healthy donors. It was with 60 Vbeta and 13 Jbeta primers that the PCR ran. Here immunoSEQ multiplex PCR was the method, and the copy in TCRdb shows in-frame clones only, minus some. The top ten clones hold about 0.93% of a sample with fewer than 200,000 clones, 87% of them seen once. The sample comprised PBMCs. The receptors derive from a woman aged 25 to 39 in good health and CMV-seronegative.

CDR3 nucleotide sequence: TGTGCCAGCAGCTCATCCACCAGGGGGATCGCTGAAGCTTTCTTT. Protein sequence: CASSSSTRGIAEAFF. The J gene is TRBJ1-1, the V gene TRBV7-3; 7 bases fit TRBD1. V lost 4 bases to trimming and J lost 6 bases; unmatched junction nucleotides: 11. The CDR3 sequence is 15 residues long. In germline, CDR1 is SGHTA, CDR2 FQGTGA.

The chain links TRBV27 to TRBJ2-7, with D maybe TRBD1 (6 bases). CDR1 is MNHEY and CDR2 is SMNVEV in the germline V gene (reference sequence). The CDR3 is 17 amino acids. V dropped 3 bases and J dropped 0 bases, with 18 bases sitting between them. DNA of the CDR3: TGTGCCAGCAGTTTGGTCAGGGGAGTCACATCCTCCTACGAGCAGTACTTC. Its protein is CASSLVRGVTSSYEQYF.

This chain links TRBV7-2 with TRBJ2-7, with a weak D call TRBD2 (6 bases). CDR3 length: 15 residues. V shed 4 bases and J shed 0 bases, with 13 bases lying between them. CDR1 is SGHTA, CDR2 FQGNSA, per germline. As DNA, the CDR3 is TGTGCCAGCAGCTATTACGCGGGACCCTCCTACGAGCAGTACTTC. Encoded protein: CASSYYAGPSYEQYF.

The chain has TRBV9 and TRBJ2-3, with D perhaps TRBD1 (6 bases). The CDR3 sequence is 15 residues long. V lost 0 bases and J lost 4, with 12 bases in between. Germline V CDR1 and CDR2: SGDLS, YYNGEE. The CDR3 DNA reads TGTGCCAGCAGCGTAGGGGGGCTAGCTGCAGATACGCAGTATTTT. This gives the protein CASSVGGLAADTQYF.

The chain links TRBV7-9 to TRBJ2-1; 8 bases map to TRBD2. Germline values: CDR1 SEHNR, CDR2 FQNEAQ (reference sequence). The V gene end was trimmed by 5 bases and the J gene end by 2 bases; junction bases not matched to a gene: 5. This CDR3 comprises 15 residues. CDR3 bases: TGTGCCAGCAGCAAAGCGGGACTAGCCTACAATGAGCAGTTCTTC. Amino acid sequence: CASSKAGLAYNEQFF.

The CDR3 reads CASSSRGRTSYEQYF. The CDR3 nucleotides read TGTGCCAGCAGTTCACGGGGAAGGACCTCCTACGAGCAGTACTTC. This chain joins TRBV6-5 and TRBJ2-7, with D maybe TRBD2 (5 bases). There are 15 residues in the CDR3. V shed 4 bases and J shed 0 bases, with 13 bases lying between them. The germline V gene encodes CDR1 MNHEY and CDR2 SVGAGI.

This clone was seen a few times. V is TRBV10-2 and J is TRBJ1-5, with D possibly TRBD1 on 5 matching bases. Trimming removed 5 bases from V and 7 bases from J, with 15 bases in between. The length of the CDR3 is 14 residues. Germline V gene sequence: CDR1 WSHSY, CDR2 SAAADI. The CDR3: CASSPPPQGQPQHF. DNA of the CDR3: TGCGCCAGCAGTCCCCCCCCTCAGGGACAGCCCCAGCATTTT.

V gene TRBV2 combines with J gene TRBJ1-5; the D gene is possibly TRBD1 (6 bases). Germline-derived CDR1 and CDR2 are SNHLY and FYNNEI. The CDR3 consists of 17 residues. V lost 6 bases, J lost 0 bases, and 18 bases lay in between. CDR3 DNA: TGTGCCAGCAGCAGAGTCAGACAGGTGGATAGCAATCAGCCCCAGCATTTT. Protein product: CASSRVRQVDSNQPQHF.

The chain recombines TRBV27 with TRBJ2-7; D remains ambiguous. CDR3 length: 13 amino acids. Trimming stripped 11 bases from V and 12 bases from J, with 26 bases between. Germline CDR1 and CDR2: MNHEY and SMNVEV (reference sequence). The CDR3 DNA sequence: TGTGCCTCCGCTGAGGAGTTCCCCCGACGACGGTACTTC. It specifies CASAEEFPRRRYF.

The rearrangement joins TRBV4-1 to TRBJ2-5, with 10 nucleotides matching TRBD2. V was clipped by 8 bases and J by 2 bases; unmatched bases: 8. CDR1 and CDR2 from the germline V gene are MGHRA and YSYEKL. The CDR3 runs 15 residues. The CDR3: CASGPLAGSQETQYF. The CDR3 DNA is TGCGCCAGCGGCCCACTAGCGGGGTCACAAGAGACCCAGTACTTC.

The gene calls are TRBV6-1 and TRBJ2-7, with D possibly matching TRBD1 (6 bases). The CDR3 has 17 residues. Per germline, CDR1 MNHNS and CDR2 SASEGT. V dropped 3 bases and J dropped 7 bases, with 25 bases sitting between them. The CDR3 reads CASSDPSTGMDFYEQYF. The CDR3 DNA is TGTGCCAGCAGTGACCCATCAACAGGGATGGACTTCTATGAGCAGTACTTC.

This clone was observed a single time. The J gene is TRBJ2-5, the V gene TRBV6-6; D is perhaps TRBD2 (6 bases). The V and J ends lost 4 bases and 5 bases respectively, with 20 bases between them. The germline V gene encodes CDR1 MNHNY and CDR2 SVGAGI (reference sequence). The CDR3 runs to 16 residues. This CDR3 is CASSSYGTGVRETQYF. The CDR3 nucleotides are TGTGCCAGCAGTTCCTACGGCACGGGAGTACGGGAGACCCAGTACTTC.

The rearrangement links TRBV9 to TRBJ2-1; TRBD2 matches at 8 bases. This CDR3 has 16 residues. Germline CDR1 SGDLS, CDR2 YYNGEE. J lost 7 bases, V lost 4 bases, and 13 bases had no gene match. The chain's CDR3 is CASSPRLAIPGNEQFF. The CDR3 DNA reads as TGTGCCAGCAGCCCCCGACTAGCGATCCCCGGGAATGAGCAGTTCTTC.

The chain employs TRBV7-9 and TRBJ1-3, with D perhaps matching TRBD1 (5 bases). The germline gives CDR1 SEHNR, CDR2 FQNEAQ (reference sequence). V shed 8 bases and J shed 0 bases, with 8 bases lying between them. The CDR3 is made up of 13 amino acids. The DNA of the CDR3 is TGTGCCAGCCCGACAGTCTCTGGAAACACCATATATTTT. Amino acids: CASPTVSGNTIYF. The complete variable domain, with remaining parts taken from reference TRBV7-9 and TRBJ1-3, reads DTGVSQNPRHKITKRGQNVTFRCDPISEHNRLYWYRQTLGQGPEFLTYFQNEAQLEKSRLLSDRFSAERPKGSFSTLEIQRTEQGDSAMYLCASPTVSGNTIYFGEGSWLTVV.

In its sample, this clone was seen a few times. The chain recombines TRBV10-3 with TRBJ1-5; D gene ambiguous. Germline V CDR1 and CDR2: ENHRY, SYGVKD. This CDR3 comprises 14 residues. The V end lost 4 bases, the J end lost 3 bases, and 10 bases lay between the germline ends. CDR3 nucleotide sequence: TGTGCCATCAGTGGTTACACCGACAATCAGCCCCAGCATTTT. Translating gives CAISGYTDNQPQHF.

The chain is built from TRBV2 and TRBJ2-3; D is ambiguous. Germline CDR1 and CDR2: SNHLY and FYNNEI. The CDR3 consists of 14 residues. The ends were cut back, 7 bases at V and 0 bases at J, with 11 bases in the middle. The CDR3 loop reads CASTTTTSTDTQYF. CDR3 nucleotides: TGTGCCAGCACCACTACGACTAGCACAGATACGCAGTATTTT.

V gene TRBV7-9 combines with J gene TRBJ1-6; 7 nucleotides match TRBD1. Trimming removed 0 bases from V and 9 bases from J; junction bases left unmatched: 5. This CDR3 comprises 15 residues. Germline assignment: CDR1 SEHNR and CDR2 FQNEAQ (reference sequence). CDR3 sequence: CASSLANRGTSPLHF. As DNA, the CDR3 is TGTGCCAGCAGCTTAGCCAACAGGGGTACTTCACCCCTCCACTTT. The variable domain in full, completed from reference TRBV7-9 and TRBJ1-6, reads DTGVSQNPRHKITKRGQNVTFRCDPISEHNRLYWYRQTLGQGPEFLTYFQNEAQLEKSRLLSDRFSAERPKGSFSTLEIQRTEQGDSAMYLCASSLANRGTSPLHFGNGTRLTVT.

The CDR3 protein is CASRADRGSGNTIYF. The CDR3 DNA is TGTGCCAGCAGGGCGGACAGGGGTAGTGGAAACACCATATATTTT. This chain connects TRBV5-4 to TRBJ1-3; 9 bases map to TRBD1. This CDR3 is 15 amino acids long. Trimming cost V 5 bases and J 3 bases; bases outside gene matches: 6. CDR1 is SGHNT, CDR2 YYREEE, per germline (reference sequence).

The rearrangement links TRBV6-4 to TRBJ2-3; 9 bases match TRBD1. Per germline, CDR1 MRHNA and CDR2 SNTAGT. CDR3 length: 15 amino acids. The ends lost 6 bases at V and 3 bases at J; junction bases unmatched: 7. This chain's CDR3 is CASSIQGARTDTQYF. DNA of the CDR3: TGTGCCAGCAGCATACAGGGGGCGAGGACAGATACGCAGTATTTT.

Only a few counts were recorded for this clone. Other DNA sequences in this sample translate to the same CDR3. The chain uses TRBV5-1 and TRBJ1-1; D gene unclear. V lost 0 bases to trimming and J lost 1 base, with 4 bases between them. The CDR3 runs to 13 residues. Germline loops: CDR1 SGHRS, CDR2 YFSETQ. The CDR3 reads CASSLDRNTEAFF. Written as DNA, the CDR3 is TGCGCCAGCAGCTTGGACAGGAACACTGAAGCTTTCTTT.

CDR3 residues: CASSTFRTSGINEQFF. Written as DNA, the CDR3 is TGTGCCAGCAGCACCTTTCGGACTAGCGGGATAAATGAGCAGTTCTTC. This chain uses TRBV27 with TRBJ2-1; the match to TRBD2 covers 12 bases. V lost 6 bases to trimming and J lost 7 bases; unmatched junction nucleotides: 10. The CDR3 sequence is 16 residues long. Germline-derived CDR1 and CDR2 are MNHEY and SMNVEV (reference sequence).

The chain is built from TRBV27 and TRBJ1-1; tentative D call: TRBD1 (6 bases). Per germline, CDR1 MNHEY and CDR2 SMNVEV (reference sequence). The CDR3 spans 15 residues. The V and J ends lost 2 bases and 4 bases respectively, with 14 bases between them. This CDR3 is CASSLPQGGGTEAFF. CDR3 sequence (DNA): TGTGCCAGCAGTTTACCACAGGGTGGGGGCACTGAAGCTTTCTTT.